This T cell receptor beta chain appears in the sequencing data of a study of control samples from healthy donors and cancer patients. Repertoires were generated with immunoSEQ multiplex PCR, while TCRdb's copy carries only in-frame clones and drops some. The profile shows approximately 130,000 clones, around 86% of them singletons. The CDR3 is made up of 13 amino acids. Losses at the gene ends were 7 bases for V and 5 bases for J; bases not matched to a gene: 7. The source of this sequence is a man aged 35 to 55 in good health. This rearrangement joins TRBV12-3 or TRBV12-4 to TRBJ1-1, with 7 bases lining up with TRBD1. The source material was blood. CDR3 coding DNA: TGTGCCAGCACTCGACAGGGAAGAACTGAAGCTTTCTTT. Amino acid sequence: CASTRQGRTEAFF.